Following are 14 T cell receptor beta chains from one sample sequenced in a study of T-cell memory formation after mild COVID-19. TCRdb redid the calling of the 5' RACE reads with MiXCR, one entry per CDR3 protein. The sample includes about half a million distinct CDR3 sequences, roughly 20% of them seen just once. Sequencing was performed on PBMCs or a T cell subset sorted from them (not recorded which). These receptors were collected from an adult woman who had mild COVID-19 (a few samples of this study predate the infection). Cell type and time point are not known.

V usage is TRBV14 and J usage is TRBJ2-1; TRBD1 aligns across 7 bases. CDR1 is SGHDN, CDR2 FVKESK, per germline. CDR3 size: 16 residues. J was trimmed by 10 bases and V by 3 bases; bases with no gene match: 15. The CDR3 spells CASSQIRYDREEEQFF. In DNA, the CDR3 is TGTGCCAGCAGCCAGATACGATATGACAGGGAAGAAGAGCAGTTCTTC. The variable domain in full, with the rest retrieved from reference TRBV14 and TRBJ2-1, is EAGVTQFPSHSVIEKGQTVTLRCDPISGHDNLYWYRRVMGKEIKFLLHFVKESKQDESGMPNNRFLAERTGGTYSTLKVQPAELEDSGVYFCASSQIRYDREEEQFFGPGTRLTVL.

The chain uses TRBV5-4 and TRBJ2-5; TRBD1 aligns across 9 bases. This CDR3 has 13 residues. Germline lookup yields CDR1 SGHNT and CDR2 YYREEE (reference sequence). V lost 5 bases, J lost 4 bases, and 3 bases stayed unmatched. The CDR3 DNA reads as TGTGCCAGCAGAGACAGGGGGGGAGAGACCCAGTACTTC. Amino acids: CASRDRGGETQYF.

In this sample, this clonotype turned up a few times. The chain combines TRBV7-6 with TRBJ2-5; D call uncertain. The CDR3 extends over 15 amino acids. V shed 5 bases and J shed 1 base, with 14 bases lying between them. From germline, CDR1 is SGHVS and CDR2 FNYEAQ. The CDR3 DNA sequence: TGTGCCAGCAGCACCGGTTGGATCAGCCAAGAGACCCAGTACTTC. Translating gives CASSTGWISQETQYF.

The gene calls are TRBV4-3 and TRBJ2-2, with TRBD2 matching over 9 bases. V lost 3 bases to trimming and J lost 2 bases; unmatched junction nucleotides: 7. Germline assignment: CDR1 LGHNA and CDR2 YSLEER. The length of the CDR3 is 17 residues. The CDR3: CASSQEGLAINTGELFF. Written as DNA, the CDR3 is TGCGCCAGCAGCCAGGAGGGACTAGCCATCAACACCGGGGAGCTGTTTTTT.

The chain links TRBV29-1 to TRBJ2-7; no clear D gene. The CDR3 contains 18 residues. Trimming took 0 bases from V and 0 from J, leaving 21 bases between them. Germline V gene data show CDR1 as SQVTM and CDR2 as ANQGSEA. This CDR3 reads CSVEEAVESAVLSYEQYF. In DNA form, the CDR3 reads TGCAGCGTTGAAGAGGCAGTGGAGTCGGCAGTTCTCTCCTACGAGCAGTACTTC.

This rearrangement joins TRBV5-1 to TRBJ2-3, with TRBD2 as a possible D gene (5 bases). Trimming took 0 bases from V and 2 from J, leaving 10 bases between them. Germline CDR1 and CDR2: SGHRS and YFSETQ. CDR3 length: 15 amino acids. CDR3 in DNA: TGCGCCAGCAGCTTGGCCGGGAAACTCACAGATACGCAGTATTTT. Its protein is CASSLAGKLTDTQYF.

This chain links TRBV3-1 with TRBJ1-1; no clear D gene. The germline V gene has CDR1 LGHDT and CDR2 YNNKEL (reference sequence). The CDR3 is 14 residues long. V was cut by 0 bases and J by 6 bases, with 11 bases left in between. This CDR3 reads CASSQDLRGAEAFF. The CDR3 region has the DNA TGTGCCAGCAGCCAAGATCTCCGGGGAGCTGAAGCTTTCTTT.

There are many counts of this clonotype. The chain uses TRBV10-3 and TRBJ2-2, with D perhaps assigned TRBD1 or TRBD2 (5 bases each). V dropped 2 bases and J dropped 3 bases, with 13 bases sitting between them. Germline V gene lookup returns CDR1 ENHRY and CDR2 SYGVKD. The CDR3 totals 16 residues. In DNA form, the CDR3 reads TGTGCCATCAGTGAGGGGGGAGACAGATACACCGGGGAGCTGTTTTTT. This sequence encodes CAISEGGDRYTGELFF.

The sample holds many counts of this clonotype. The V gene is TRBV5-1, the J gene TRBJ2-1, with D unresolved. Germline V gives CDR1 SGHRS, CDR2 YFSETQ. V was trimmed by 0 bases and J by 6 bases, leaving 7 bases between them. This CDR3 has 13 residues. The CDR3 nucleotides are TGCGCCAGCAGCTTGGCTTCACCCAATGAGCAGTTCTTC. It specifies CASSLASPNEQFF.

The V call is TRBV29-1, the J call TRBJ1-1; D might be TRBD1 (6 bases). Germline V CDR1 and CDR2: SQVTM, ANQGSEA. CDR3 length: 15 amino acids. V was clipped by 5 bases and J by 2 bases, with 18 bases between them. CDR3: CSVMGDRQDNTEAFF. The CDR3, as DNA: TGCAGCGTTATGGGGGATAGACAGGACAACACTGAAGCTTTCTTT.

J is TRBJ2-7 and V is TRBV14, with 8 bases aligning to TRBD1. V lost 4 bases, J lost 5 bases, and 7 bases stayed unmatched. Germline lookup yields CDR1 SGHDN and CDR2 FVKESK. The CDR3 has 14 residues. The CDR3 protein is CASSRRDRMHEQYF. For the CDR3, the DNA is TGTGCCAGCAGCCGCCGGGACAGGATGCACGAGCAGTACTTC.

The CDR3 DNA reads as TGTGCCATCAGTGGGGGAGGCGAGCAGTACTTC. Its protein is CAISGGGEQYF. The rearrangement joins TRBV10-3 to TRBJ2-7; D is possibly TRBD2 (6 bases). Between the trimmed V and J ends, which lost 4 bases and 6 bases, there was a span of 7 bases. CDR1 is ENHRY, CDR2 SYGVKD, per germline. CDR3 length: 11 residues.

This clonotype has a handful of counts. The V call is TRBV12-3 or TRBV12-4, the J call TRBJ2-1; TRBD2 matches 9 bases. The CDR3 contains 16 residues. V lost 2 bases to trimming and J lost 9 bases; unmatched junction nucleotides: 11. The CDR3 reads CASSLRLAGGLAEQFF. Here the CDR3 DNA reads TGTGCCAGCAGTTTAAGGCTGGCGGGGGGGCTCGCTGAGCAGTTCTTC.

This clonotype was seen only a few times. The genes are TRBV20-1 and TRBJ2-7; 8 bases line up with TRBD2. The CDR3 totals 13 residues. V shed 3 bases and J 2 bases; nucleotides not matched to a gene: 3. Germline CDR1 and CDR2: DFQATT and SNEGSKA (reference sequence). The CDR3 sequence: CSASSGAPYEQYF. CDR3 coding DNA: TGCAGTGCTAGTAGCGGGGCCCCCTACGAGCAGTACTTC.